These T cell receptor beta chains were read from a single sample in a study of cytomegalovirus exposure and HLA in healthy donors. Using immunoSEQ multiplex PCR, the repertoire was profiled, and TCRdb retains in-frame clones only, with some absent. The sample has about 140,000 clones; around four fifths are singletons. The source material was PBMCs. Receptor source: a female donor in good health and CMV-seronegative. The CDR3 runs from the conserved cysteine through the conserved F or W. Fields, in order: D gene, V gene, clone size, J gene, CDR3 DNA, CDR3 protein. The D gene is left open where the match is weak. Clone size appears in some rows only: once, few, many, or a class for an expanded clone.

d_gene: TRBD1
v_gene: TRBV28
abundance: once
j_gene: TRBJ2-7
CDR3nt: TGTGCCAGCAGTAAGACAGGGGGCAAGGACGAGCAGTACTTC
CDR3aa: CASSKTGGKDEQYF

d_gene: .
v_gene: TRBV6-1
abundance: .
j_gene: TRBJ2-3
CDR3nt: TGTGCCAGCAGAGGTCCTACAGGGCTAGATACGCAGTATTTT
CDR3aa: CASRGPTGLDTQYF

d_gene: TRBD2
v_gene: TRBV28
abundance: .
j_gene: TRBJ2-5
CDR3nt: TGTGCCAGCAGTCCCGGCGGGCGGGAGGGCCGGGAGACCCAGTACTTC
CDR3aa: CASSPGGREGRETQYF

d_gene: .
v_gene: TRBV28
abundance: once
j_gene: TRBJ2-7
CDR3nt: TGTGCCAGCAGTTTGGCCGGGACACCCAAAGCCTACGAGCAGTACTTC
CDR3aa: CASSLAGTPKAYEQYF

d_gene: .
v_gene: TRBV4-2
abundance: few
j_gene: TRBJ1-5
CDR3nt: TGTGCCAGCAGCCCCCCTCCCGGTCAGCCCCAGCATTTT
CDR3aa: CASSPPPGQPQHF

d_gene: .
v_gene: TRBV27
abundance: .
j_gene: TRBJ1-6
CDR3nt: TGTGCCAGCAGTCCAAACAGGGCTAATTCACCCCTCCACTTT
CDR3aa: CASSPNRANSPLHF

d_gene: TRBD1
v_gene: TRBV30
abundance: .
j_gene: TRBJ1-6
CDR3nt: TGTGCCTGGAGGGGACAGGGCAATTCACCCCTCCACTTT
CDR3aa: CAWRGQGNSPLHF

d_gene: .
v_gene: TRBV23-1
abundance: few
j_gene: TRBJ2-7
CDR3nt: TGCGCCAGCAGACCACAGGTTTTAGGGTACGAGCAGTACTTC
CDR3aa: CASRPQVLGYEQYF

d_gene: TRBD2
v_gene: TRBV5-1
abundance: .
j_gene: TRBJ2-5
CDR3nt: TGCGCCAGCAGCTTGCGCGCTAGCGGGGACCCACAAGAGACCCAGTACTTC
CDR3aa: CASSLRASGDPQETQYF

d_gene: TRBD1
v_gene: TRBV5-5
abundance: few
j_gene: TRBJ2-1
CDR3nt: TGTGCCAGCAGCTTGACAGGGGGCATCTACAATGAGCAGTTCTTC
CDR3aa: CASSLTGGIYNEQFF

d_gene: TRBD1
v_gene: TRBV7-2
abundance: once
j_gene: TRBJ2-4
CDR3nt: TGTGCCAGCAGCTCTATATTAACAGGGGAACTAGCCAAAAACATTCAGTACTTC
CDR3aa: CASSSILTGELAKNIQYF

d_gene: TRBD2
v_gene: TRBV6-1
abundance: few
j_gene: TRBJ2-3
CDR3nt: TGTGCCAGCAGCGAAACTAGCGGGAGTTTCGGTAGCACAGATACGCAGTATTTT
CDR3aa: CASSETSGSFGSTDTQYF

d_gene: .
v_gene: TRBV2
abundance: .
j_gene: TRBJ2-7
CDR3nt: TGTGCCAGCAGTGAAGTGGGCCACGAGCAGTACTTC
CDR3aa: CASSEVGHEQYF

d_gene: TRBD2
v_gene: TRBV19
abundance: .
j_gene: TRBJ2-1
CDR3nt: TGTGCCAGTAGTACAGCGGGAGCTAGCAATGAGCAGTTCTTC
CDR3aa: CASSTAGASNEQFF

d_gene: TRBD1
v_gene: TRBV18
abundance: .
j_gene: TRBJ1-2
CDR3nt: TGTGCCAGCTCACCAAAGGCCCCGGACAGGAGCTATGGCTACACCTTC
CDR3aa: CASSPKAPDRSYGYTF

d_gene: .
v_gene: TRBV2
abundance: .
j_gene: TRBJ2-7
CDR3nt: TGTGCCAGCAGCGATGGGAGGCAGGGCTACTACGAGCAGTACTTC
CDR3aa: CASSDGRQGYYEQYF

d_gene: .
v_gene: TRBV27
abundance: .
j_gene: TRBJ2-3
CDR3nt: TGTGCCAGCAGTTTACCGCCAGGTGATACGCAGTATTTT
CDR3aa: CASSLPPGDTQYF

d_gene: .
v_gene: TRBV29-1
abundance: .
j_gene: TRBJ1-2
CDR3nt: TGCAGCGTTGAAACCGGGACAAGGAACTATGGCTACACCTTC
CDR3aa: CSVETGTRNYGYTF

d_gene: .
v_gene: TRBV5-1
abundance: .
j_gene: TRBJ2-1
CDR3nt: TGCGCCAGCAGGCCTCTGGGCGTGGCAGATGAGCAGTTCTTC
CDR3aa: CASRPLGVADEQFF

d_gene: TRBD2
v_gene: TRBV7-3
abundance: .
j_gene: TRBJ2-1
CDR3nt: TGTGCCAGCAGCTTAGTAGGCGGGACTACGGCTGAGCAGTTCTTC
CDR3aa: CASSLVGGTTAEQFF

d_gene: .
v_gene: TRBV9
abundance: .
j_gene: TRBJ1-6
CDR3nt: TGTGCCAGCAGCGTGTCCCCTAGGGGTGATAATTCACCCCTCCACTTT
CDR3aa: CASSVSPRGDNSPLHF

d_gene: TRBD2
v_gene: TRBV29-1
abundance: .
j_gene: TRBJ2-7
CDR3nt: TGCAGCGTTGAAGCCGGACTAGCGACGGAGCAGTACTTC
CDR3aa: CSVEAGLATEQYF

d_gene: .
v_gene: TRBV27
abundance: .
j_gene: TRBJ1-4
CDR3nt: TGTGCCAGCAGTTTCATCATGCCCATTCGGACTAATGAAAAACTGTTTTTT
CDR3aa: CASSFIMPIRTNEKLFF

d_gene: .
v_gene: TRBV2
abundance: .
j_gene: TRBJ1-2
CDR3nt: TGTGCCAGCAGTGAATCCGTAAGGGGCTACCCCTTC
CDR3aa: CASSESVRGYPF

d_gene: .
v_gene: TRBV6-1
abundance: many
j_gene: TRBJ2-7
CDR3nt: TGTGCCAGCAGTGGGGGGGTTGGGGGTATTAAGACGCAGTACTTC
CDR3aa: CASSGGVGGIKTQYF

d_gene: TRBD1
v_gene: TRBV4-3
abundance: few
j_gene: TRBJ1-6
CDR3nt: TGCGCCAGCAGCCAAGATAATGGACAGGGGGCAAGGCCCCTCCACTTT
CDR3aa: CASSQDNGQGARPLHF

d_gene: TRBD2
v_gene: TRBV19
abundance: .
j_gene: TRBJ2-4
CDR3nt: TGTGCCAGTAGTATAGGCACTAGCGGGTATGAACTAGCCAAAAACATTCAGTACTTC
CDR3aa: CASSIGTSGYELAKNIQYF

d_gene: .
v_gene: TRBV5-1
abundance: few
j_gene: TRBJ1-4
CDR3nt: TGCGCCAGCAGCTTGGGACCAAGGGGCGAAAAACTGTTTTTT
CDR3aa: CASSLGPRGEKLFF

d_gene: .
v_gene: TRBV27
abundance: .
j_gene: TRBJ2-2
CDR3nt: TGTGCCAGCAGTTTGCTTCCGGGGGACACCGGGGAGCTGTTTTTT
CDR3aa: CASSLLPGDTGELFF

d_gene: TRBD2
v_gene: TRBV2
abundance: few
j_gene: TRBJ2-5
CDR3nt: TGTGCCAGCGGGGAGGGATGGGAGACCCAGTACTTC
CDR3aa: CASGEGWETQYF

d_gene: .
v_gene: TRBV5-4
abundance: .
j_gene: TRBJ2-2
CDR3nt: TGTGCCAGCAGCTTGGCCGGGACAAGTAACACCGGGGAGCTGTTTTTT
CDR3aa: CASSLAGTSNTGELFF

d_gene: TRBD1
v_gene: TRBV7-9
abundance: .
j_gene: TRBJ2-2
CDR3nt: TGTGCCAGCAACTTAGGGGCAGGGGGCGACACCGGGGAGCTGTTTTTT
CDR3aa: CASNLGAGGDTGELFF

d_gene: TRBD1
v_gene: TRBV7-3
abundance: .
j_gene: TRBJ1-2
CDR3nt: TGTGCCAGCAGCTCCTGGACAGGGCATGGCTACACCTTC
CDR3aa: CASSSWTGHGYTF

d_gene: .
v_gene: TRBV5-1
abundance: .
j_gene: TRBJ2-1
CDR3nt: TGCGCCAGCAGCTTGGCCATGGCCACCTACAATGAGCAGTTCTTC
CDR3aa: CASSLAMATYNEQFF

d_gene: .
v_gene: TRBV4-3
abundance: .
j_gene: TRBJ1-1
CDR3nt: TGCGCCAGCAGCCACGACACCGGGCGGGTTGCTTTCTTT
CDR3aa: CASSHDTGRVAFF

d_gene: TRBD1
v_gene: TRBV7-2
abundance: .
j_gene: TRBJ1-1
CDR3nt: TGTGCCAGCAGCTATAGACAGGGCTATGGCACTGAAGCTTTCTTT
CDR3aa: CASSYRQGYGTEAFF

d_gene: TRBD1
v_gene: TRBV27
abundance: .
j_gene: TRBJ2-2
CDR3nt: TGTGCCAGCAGTTTATGGGCAGGGGGCGCTTCGAACACCGGGGAGCTGTTTTTT
CDR3aa: CASSLWAGGASNTGELFF

d_gene: TRBD2
v_gene: TRBV28
abundance: .
j_gene: TRBJ2-1
CDR3nt: TGTGCCAGCAGCCCCGGACTAGCGGGAACCAATCCCAATGAGCAGTTCTTC
CDR3aa: CASSPGLAGTNPNEQFF

d_gene: TRBD2
v_gene: TRBV5-1
abundance: .
j_gene: TRBJ2-7
CDR3nt: TGCGCCAGCAGCTTGGCACCGGGACTAGCGGGGGAGCCCCCTACGAGGCAGTACTTC
CDR3aa: CASSLAPGLAGEPPTRQYF

d_gene: .
v_gene: TRBV30
abundance: .
j_gene: TRBJ1-6
CDR3nt: TGTGCCTGGAGTTCGGTGGGCGGACAAGGCTTCTATAATTCACCCCTCCACTTT
CDR3aa: CAWSSVGGQGFYNSPLHF

d_gene: .
v_gene: TRBV19
abundance: once
j_gene: TRBJ2-1
CDR3nt: TGTGCCAGTAGTACCCGGGACTGGTACAATGAGCAGTTCTTC
CDR3aa: CASSTRDWYNEQFF

d_gene: TRBD2
v_gene: TRBV18
abundance: .
j_gene: TRBJ2-3
CDR3nt: TGTGCCAGCTCACCACTAGCGGGATTAGGAGATACGCAGTATTTT
CDR3aa: CASSPLAGLGDTQYF

d_gene: TRBD1
v_gene: TRBV6-1
abundance: .
j_gene: TRBJ2-7
CDR3nt: TGTGCCAGCAGTTGGGACAGTGCCGAGCAGTACTTC
CDR3aa: CASSWDSAEQYF

d_gene: .
v_gene: TRBV5-1
abundance: many
j_gene: TRBJ1-2
CDR3nt: TGCGCCAGCAGCGGGACTACAGGGTTTGTGGGCTACACCTTC
CDR3aa: CASSGTTGFVGYTF

d_gene: .
v_gene: TRBV7-9
abundance: once
j_gene: TRBJ2-3
CDR3nt: TGTGCCAGCAGCTCGTACCGGACTGGCAGCACAGATACGCAGTATTTT
CDR3aa: CASSSYRTGSTDTQYF

d_gene: .
v_gene: TRBV27
abundance: once
j_gene: TRBJ2-3
CDR3nt: TGTGCCAGCAGTCCTTATATCACTAGACCAGATACGCAGTATTTT
CDR3aa: CASSPYITRPDTQYF

d_gene: .
v_gene: TRBV29-1
abundance: .
j_gene: TRBJ2-1
CDR3nt: TGCAGCGTTGAAACGGGAAACTCCCTCGGAGAGCAGTTCTTC
CDR3aa: CSVETGNSLGEQFF

d_gene: .
v_gene: TRBV7-6
abundance: once
j_gene: TRBJ2-5
CDR3nt: TGTGCCAGCAGTCCGGGTGAGACCCAGTACTTC
CDR3aa: CASSPGETQYF

d_gene: .
v_gene: TRBV7-9
abundance: .
j_gene: TRBJ1-2
CDR3nt: TGTGCCAGCAGCTTTGAGGGGGTATACTATGGCTACACCTTC
CDR3aa: CASSFEGVYYGYTF

d_gene: .
v_gene: TRBV6-1
abundance: once
j_gene: TRBJ2-3
CDR3nt: TGTGCCAGCAGGGCACTAGCAGATACGCAGTATTTT
CDR3aa: CASRALADTQYF

d_gene: .
v_gene: TRBV11-2
abundance: .
j_gene: TRBJ2-4
CDR3nt: TGTGCCAGCAGCTTTACCAAGGGGCTCGGCCTAGCCAAAAACATTCAGTACTTC
CDR3aa: CASSFTKGLGLAKNIQYF

d_gene: .
v_gene: TRBV28
abundance: .
j_gene: TRBJ2-1
CDR3nt: TGTGCCAGCAGTAACAATCCCCGTGAGCAGTTCTTC
CDR3aa: CASSNNPREQFF

d_gene: TRBD1
v_gene: TRBV18
abundance: once
j_gene: TRBJ1-4
CDR3nt: TGTGCCAGCTCACCACGGCAGGGGGTCTCAACTAATGAAAAACTGTTTTTT
CDR3aa: CASSPRQGVSTNEKLFF

d_gene: .
v_gene: TRBV5-1
abundance: .
j_gene: TRBJ1-3
CDR3nt: TGCGCCAGCAGCTGGGGGACTGTCTCTGGAAACACCATATATTTT
CDR3aa: CASSWGTVSGNTIYF

d_gene: TRBD2
v_gene: TRBV30
abundance: .
j_gene: TRBJ2-3
CDR3nt: TGTGCCTGGAGTGAGGTTGGCCTAGCGGCAGATACGCAGTATTTT
CDR3aa: CAWSEVGLAADTQYF